One and the same sample provided the 24 T cell receptor beta chains below, sequenced in a study of T cells expressing NK-cell markers. For each CDR3 protein, TCRdb gives one entry from its re-call of the 5' RACE reads, without DNA. This table lists about 110,000 distinct CDR3 sequences. The sequenced sample was blood T cells: a sorted CD56 or NKG2C T cell subset, CD4+ or CD8+ T cells, or bulk PBMC T cells (not recorded which). The receptors originated from a woman aged 18 to 75 in good health.

The chain uses TRBV6-2 or TRBV6-3 and TRBJ2-3; without DNA, the TCRdb call of TRBD2 cannot be checked. This CDR3 contains 17 residues. Germline lookup yields CDR1 MNHEY and CDR2 SVGEGT. CDR3: CASSHLGMAGGTDTQYF.

The V gene is TRBV29-1, the J gene TRBJ1-2. CDR3 length: 12 residues. Germline CDR1 reads SQVTM; CDR2 reads ANQGSEA. The CDR3 protein is CSVSDNIYGYTF.

This chain links TRBV7-6 with TRBJ2-3; the D gene TCRdb calls, TRBD2, cannot be checked with no DNA. This CDR3 is 17 amino acids long. Germline assignment: CDR1 SGHVS and CDR2 FNYEAQ. The CDR3 sequence: CASSLPTSGGAGDTQYF.

The rearrangement uses TRBV12-3 or TRBV12-4 and TRBJ2-1. CDR3 size: 12 residues. CDR3 residues: CASSFVIEEQFF.

The rearrangement joins TRBV6-2 or TRBV6-3 to TRBJ1-6. The CDR3 has 16 residues. In germline, CDR1 is MNHEY, CDR2 SVGEGT. CDR3 residues: CASRPTAGSYNSPLHF.

CDR3 amino acids: CSATLAGGPNNEQFF. J is TRBJ2-1 and V is TRBV20-1; TCRdb names TRBD2, which stays unverified in the absence of DNA. The CDR3 is made up of 15 amino acids. Germline loops: CDR1 DFQATT, CDR2 SNEGSKA (reference sequence).

V gene TRBV20-1 combines with J gene TRBJ2-5; without DNA, the TCRdb call of TRBD2 cannot be checked. The CDR3 has 12 residues. CDR1 is DFQATT and CDR2 is SNEGSKA in the germline V gene (reference sequence). CDR3 residues: CSARGLVETQYF.

Its frequency marks this clonotype as medium-sized (0.01 to 0.1%). V and J are TRBV12-3 or TRBV12-4 and TRBJ2-5; the D call of TRBD1 rests on TCRdb alone, since no DNA is present to check it. The CDR3 runs 14 residues. CDR3: CASSRNDSPWAQYF.

The chain couples TRBV6-2 or TRBV6-3 to TRBJ2-4; without DNA, the TCRdb call of TRBD2 cannot be checked. The CDR3 runs 13 residues. CDR1 MNHEY and CDR2 SVGEGT come from the germline V gene. The CDR3 spells CASSGDYPNIQYF.

This rearrangement joins TRBV5-1 to TRBJ2-1; TCRdb proposes TRBD2, but this gene call is untestable without DNA. The CDR3 totals 18 residues. The germline gives CDR1 SGHRS, CDR2 YFSETQ. The CDR3 loop is CASSLRATGTLSYNEQFF.

The genes are TRBV12-3 or TRBV12-4 and TRBJ2-5; TCRdb gives TRBD1 as the D gene, but with no DNA this cannot be confirmed. The CDR3 is made up of 16 amino acids. The CDR3 is CASSLNGQGAMETQYF.

This sequence joins TRBV24-1 and TRBJ2-3. The CDR3 extends over 13 amino acids. Germline V gene data show CDR1 as KGHDR and CDR2 as SFDVKD. The CDR3 region is CATSDLQSDTQYF.

The V and J genes are TRBV12-3 or TRBV12-4 and TRBJ1-1; TCRdb's assignment of TRBD1 cannot be checked, as there is no DNA. The CDR3 totals 15 residues. The CDR3 loop reads CASSPPHGGSTEAFF.

The chain couples TRBV29-1 to TRBJ2-2; TCRdb outputs TRBD1, but without DNA this stays unchecked. Germline loops: CDR1 SQVTM, CDR2 ANQGSEA. The CDR3 is 15 residues long. The CDR3 spells CSVESGGPNTGELFF.

This rearrangement joins TRBV29-1 to TRBJ2-3; TCRdb proposes TRBD1, but this gene call is untestable without DNA. The CDR3 loop spans 14 amino acids. Germline CDR1 and CDR2: SQVTM and ANQGSEA. Here the CDR3 reads CSVVGGGGTDTQYF.

The rearrangement joins TRBV20-1 to TRBJ1-1; TCRdb outputs TRBD1, but without DNA this stays unchecked. The CDR3 loop spans 14 amino acids. CDR1 is DFQATT and CDR2 is SNEGSKA in the germline V gene (reference sequence). CDR3 sequence: CSARAGRKNTETFF.

The J gene is TRBJ2-5, the V gene TRBV7-3; the TCRdb D gene call, TRBD2, has no DNA to confirm it. In germline, CDR1 is SGHTA, CDR2 FQGTGA. The CDR3 consists of 16 residues. The CDR3 is CASSLGTSGGQETQYF. Full variable domain (remainder filled in from reference TRBV7-3 and TRBJ2-5): GAGVSQTPSNKVTEKGKYVELRCDPISGHTALYWYRQSLGQGPEFLIYFQGTGAADDSGLPNDRFFAVRPEGSVSTLKIQRTERGDSAVYLCASSLGTSGGQETQYFGPGTRLLVL.

The V call is TRBV12-3 or TRBV12-4, the J call TRBJ1-5; TCRdb calls TRBD1, which cannot be checked without DNA. This CDR3 comprises 12 residues. CDR3 in amino acids: CASRSSSLAQHF.

The genes are TRBV29-1 and TRBJ2-7. The CDR3 loop spans 13 amino acids. Germline CDR1 reads SQVTM; CDR2 reads ANQGSEA. Here the CDR3 reads CSVTKGGLYEQYF.

V usage is TRBV10-2 and J usage is TRBJ1-2; as DNA is missing, the TRBD1 call by TCRdb cannot be tested. Germline CDR1 reads WSHSY; CDR2 reads SAAADI. The CDR3 consists of 11 residues. The CDR3: CASAGGYGYTF.

The chain employs TRBV7-9 and TRBJ2-3; the D call from TCRdb, TRBD2, cannot be confirmed without DNA. The CDR3 has 15 residues. Looked up from germline, CDR1 is SEHNR and CDR2 is FQNEAQ (reference sequence). CDR3 protein: CASSLGLGRTDTQYF.

The V call is TRBV29-1, the J call TRBJ1-1; the TCRdb D gene call, TRBD1, has no DNA to confirm it. The CDR3 length is 15 residues. CDR1 and CDR2 from the germline V gene are SQVTM and ANQGSEA. The CDR3 sequence is CSVGSQTGANTEAFF.

The rearrangement uses TRBV6-2 or TRBV6-3 and TRBJ2-1. Germline V lookup: CDR1 MNHEY, CDR2 SVGEGT. The CDR3 sequence is 13 residues long. The CDR3 loop reads CASRVLSYNEQFF.

The rearrangement joins TRBV5-6 to TRBJ2-1; absent DNA, TCRdb's TRBD1 call cannot be checked. CDR3 size: 15 residues. Looked up from germline, CDR1 is SGHDT and CDR2 is YYEEEE. CDR3 region: CASSQRQGNYNEQFF.